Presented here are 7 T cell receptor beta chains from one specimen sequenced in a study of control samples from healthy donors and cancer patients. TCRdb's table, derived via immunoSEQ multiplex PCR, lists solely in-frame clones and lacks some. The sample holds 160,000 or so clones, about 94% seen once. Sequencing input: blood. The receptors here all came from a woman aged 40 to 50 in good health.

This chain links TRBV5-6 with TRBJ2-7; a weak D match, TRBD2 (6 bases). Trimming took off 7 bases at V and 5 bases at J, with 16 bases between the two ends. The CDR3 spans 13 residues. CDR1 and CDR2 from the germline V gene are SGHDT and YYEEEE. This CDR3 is CASYGRRVHEQYF. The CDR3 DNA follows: TGTGCCAGCTATGGTAGGAGGGTCCACGAGCAGTACTTC.

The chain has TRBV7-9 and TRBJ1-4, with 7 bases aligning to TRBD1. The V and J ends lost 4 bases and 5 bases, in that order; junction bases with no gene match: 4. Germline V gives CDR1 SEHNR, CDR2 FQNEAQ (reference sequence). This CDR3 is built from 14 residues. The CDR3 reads CASSSGTDNEKLFF. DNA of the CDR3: TGTGCCAGCAGCTCCGGGACAGACAATGAAAAACTGTTTTTT.

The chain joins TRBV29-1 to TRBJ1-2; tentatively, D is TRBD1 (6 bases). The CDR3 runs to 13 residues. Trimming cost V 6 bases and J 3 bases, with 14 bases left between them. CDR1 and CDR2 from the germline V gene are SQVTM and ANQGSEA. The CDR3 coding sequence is TGCAGCGTAGCCGTTACAGGGTACTATGGCTACACCTTC. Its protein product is CSVAVTGYYGYTF.

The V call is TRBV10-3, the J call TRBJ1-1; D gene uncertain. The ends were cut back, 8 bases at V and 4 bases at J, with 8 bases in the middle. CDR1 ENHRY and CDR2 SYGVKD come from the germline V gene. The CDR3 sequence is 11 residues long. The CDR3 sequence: CAISGGTEAFF. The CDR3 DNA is TGTGCCATCTCGGGAGGCACTGAAGCTTTCTTT.

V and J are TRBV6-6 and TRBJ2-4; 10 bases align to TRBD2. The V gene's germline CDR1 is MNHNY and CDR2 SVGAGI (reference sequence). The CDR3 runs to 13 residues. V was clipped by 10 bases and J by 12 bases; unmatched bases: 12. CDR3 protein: CATERGGRSDQYF. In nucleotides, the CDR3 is TGTGCCACAGAGCGGGGGGGCCGTTCGGATCAGTACTTC.

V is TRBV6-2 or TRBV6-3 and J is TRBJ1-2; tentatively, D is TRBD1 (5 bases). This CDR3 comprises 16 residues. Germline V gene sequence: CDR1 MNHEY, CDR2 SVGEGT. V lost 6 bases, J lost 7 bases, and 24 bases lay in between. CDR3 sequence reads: CASSPAGHRLMSGYTF. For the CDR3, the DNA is TGTGCCAGCAGCCCCGCGGGGCACCGCTTAATGTCTGGCTACACCTTC.

CDR3 sequence reads: CAWSDPGLVGVTDTQYF. The CDR3, as DNA: TGTGCCTGGAGTGATCCGGGACTAGTAGGGGTCACAGATACGCAGTATTTT. This chain links TRBV30 with TRBJ2-3, with TRBD2 identical over 8 bases. Germline loops: CDR1 GTSNPN, CDR2 SVGIG (reference sequence). The CDR3 has 17 amino acids. V was clipped by 1 base and J by 2 bases; unmatched bases: 11.